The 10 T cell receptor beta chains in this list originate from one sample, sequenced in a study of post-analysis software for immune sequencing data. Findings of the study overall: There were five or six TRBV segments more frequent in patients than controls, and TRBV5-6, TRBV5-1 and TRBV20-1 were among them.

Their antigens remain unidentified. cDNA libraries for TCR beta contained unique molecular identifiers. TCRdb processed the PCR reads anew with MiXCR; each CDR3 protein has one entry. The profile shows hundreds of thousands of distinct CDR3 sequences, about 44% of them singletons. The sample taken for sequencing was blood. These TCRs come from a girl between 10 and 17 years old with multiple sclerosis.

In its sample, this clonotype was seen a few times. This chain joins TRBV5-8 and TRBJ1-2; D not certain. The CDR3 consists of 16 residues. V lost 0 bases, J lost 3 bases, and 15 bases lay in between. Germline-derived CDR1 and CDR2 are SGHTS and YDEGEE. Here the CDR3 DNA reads TGTGCCAGCAGCTTGGCCGGGGAGGGCGCGGACTATGGCTACACCTTC. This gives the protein CASSLAGEGADYGYTF.

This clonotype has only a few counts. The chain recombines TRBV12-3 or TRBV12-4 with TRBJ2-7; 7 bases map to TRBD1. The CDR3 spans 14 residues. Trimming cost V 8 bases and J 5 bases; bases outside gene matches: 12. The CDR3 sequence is CASRQGKRYDEQYF. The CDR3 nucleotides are TGTGCCAGCCGACAGGGAAAGAGGTATGACGAGCAGTACTTC.

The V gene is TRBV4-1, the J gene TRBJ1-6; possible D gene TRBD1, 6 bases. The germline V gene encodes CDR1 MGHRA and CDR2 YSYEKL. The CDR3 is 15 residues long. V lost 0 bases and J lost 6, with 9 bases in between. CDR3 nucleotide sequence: TGCGCCAGCAGCCAAGAGCAGGGGTTTAATTCACCCCTCCACTTT. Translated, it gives CASSQEQGFNSPLHF.

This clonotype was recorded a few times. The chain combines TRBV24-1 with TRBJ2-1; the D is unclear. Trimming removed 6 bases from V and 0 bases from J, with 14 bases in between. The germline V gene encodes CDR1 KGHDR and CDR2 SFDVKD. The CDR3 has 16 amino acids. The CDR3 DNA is TGTGCCACCAGTCCGGCAGCCTTAAGCTCCTACAATGAGCAGTTCTTC. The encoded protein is CATSPAALSSYNEQFF.

The CDR3 protein is CASGLGTGTEAFF. The CDR3 coding sequence is TGTGCTAGTGGTTTGGGGACAGGGACTGAAGCTTTCTTT. The chain combines TRBV12-5 with TRBJ1-1; 8 bases align to TRBD1. CDR3 length equals 13 residues. Germline CDR1 reads LGHNT; CDR2 reads FRNRAP. With 1 base clipped from V and 5 bases from J, the junction kept 0 bases outside the gene matches.

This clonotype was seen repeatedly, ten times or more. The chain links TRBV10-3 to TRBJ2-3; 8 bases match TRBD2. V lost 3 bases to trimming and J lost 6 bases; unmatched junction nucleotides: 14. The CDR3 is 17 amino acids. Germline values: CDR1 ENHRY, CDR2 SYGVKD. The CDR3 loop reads CAISDQNSGATRDTQYF. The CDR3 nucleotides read TGTGCCATCAGTGACCAAAATAGCGGGGCCACAAGGGATACGCAGTATTTT.

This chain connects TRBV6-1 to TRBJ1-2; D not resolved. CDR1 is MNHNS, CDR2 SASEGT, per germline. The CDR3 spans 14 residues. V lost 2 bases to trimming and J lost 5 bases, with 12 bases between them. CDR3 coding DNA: TGTGCCAGCAGTGAAAGTACAGCACCATATGGCTACACCTTC. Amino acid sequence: CASSESTAPYGYTF.

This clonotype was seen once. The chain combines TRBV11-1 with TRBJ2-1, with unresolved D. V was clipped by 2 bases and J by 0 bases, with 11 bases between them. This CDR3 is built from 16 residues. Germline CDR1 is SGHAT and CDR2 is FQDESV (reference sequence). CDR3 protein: CASSLRSSSSYNEQFF. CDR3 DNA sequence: TGTGCCAGCAGCTTACGTTCGTCCAGCTCCTACAATGAGCAGTTCTTC. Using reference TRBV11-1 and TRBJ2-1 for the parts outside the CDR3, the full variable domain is EAEVAQSPRYKITEKSQAVAFWCDPISGHATLYWYRQILGQGPELLVQFQDESVVDDSQLPKDRFSAERLKGVDSTLKIQPAELGDSAMYLCASSLRSSSSYNEQFFGPGTRLTVL.

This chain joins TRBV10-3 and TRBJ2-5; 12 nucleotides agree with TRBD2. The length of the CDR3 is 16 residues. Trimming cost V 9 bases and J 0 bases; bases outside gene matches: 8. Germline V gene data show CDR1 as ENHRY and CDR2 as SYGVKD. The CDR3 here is CAMGNRLAGDQETQYF. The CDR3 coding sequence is TGTGCCATGGGAAATAGACTAGCGGGGGACCAAGAGACCCAGTACTTC.

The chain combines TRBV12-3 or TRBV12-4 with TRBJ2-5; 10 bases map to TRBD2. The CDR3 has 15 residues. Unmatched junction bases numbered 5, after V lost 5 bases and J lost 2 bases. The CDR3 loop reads CASSPVSGGQETQYF. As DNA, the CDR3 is TGTGCCAGCAGTCCCGTTAGCGGGGGGCAAGAGACCCAGTACTTC.